This TCR beta chain emerged from a study of CD8+ T cells in alopecia areata. Reverse transcribed after extraction, RNA yielded cDNA as the sequencing template. Sequencing was performed with immunoSEQ multiplex PCR; in TCRdb, only in-frame clones are kept and a portion is missing. The data hold 100,000 to 150,000 clones, with around 50% observed a single time. V lost 4 bases to trimming and J lost 12 bases; unmatched junction nucleotides: 13. Per the germline V gene, CDR1 is GTSNPN and CDR2 is SVGIG (reference sequence). The CDR3 consists of 14 residues. The sequencing input was NKG2D-low CD8+ T cells sorted from blood. This TCR came from a human donor with alopecia areata. The chain recombines TRBV30 with TRBJ1-1; 11 nucleotides agree with TRBD1. The DNA for the CDR3 is TGTGCCTGGACCCATACGGGGGGACAGGGGGAATCTTTCTTT. It is translated as CAWTHTGGQGESFF.